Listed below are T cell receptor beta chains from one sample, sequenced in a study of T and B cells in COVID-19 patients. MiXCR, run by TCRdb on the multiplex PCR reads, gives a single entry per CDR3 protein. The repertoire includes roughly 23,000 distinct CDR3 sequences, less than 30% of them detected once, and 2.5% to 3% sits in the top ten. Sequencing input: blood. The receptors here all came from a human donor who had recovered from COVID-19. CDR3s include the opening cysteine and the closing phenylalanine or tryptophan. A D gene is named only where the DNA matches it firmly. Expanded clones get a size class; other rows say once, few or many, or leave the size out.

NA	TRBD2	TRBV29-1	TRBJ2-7	CSVRGTDEQYF	TGCAGCGTGCGGGGGACCGACGAGCAGTACTTC
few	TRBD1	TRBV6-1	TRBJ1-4	CASRGTGRNEKLFF	TGTGCCAGCAGGGGGACAGGGAGAAATGAAAAACTGTTTTTT
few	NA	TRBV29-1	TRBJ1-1	CSVSDLKTYEAFF	TGCAGCGTTTCAGACCTGAAGACCTATGAAGCTTTCTTT
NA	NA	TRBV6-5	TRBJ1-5	CASKPRGDSNQPQHF	TGTGCCAGCAAACCTCGTGGGGATAGCAATCAGCCCCAGCATTTT
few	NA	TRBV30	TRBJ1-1	CAWSVKNTEAFF	TGTGCCTGGAGTGTTAAGAACACTGAAGCTTTCTTT
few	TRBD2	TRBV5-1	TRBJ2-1	CASRAGTSLNEQFF	TGCGCCAGCAGGGCCGGGACTAGCTTAAATGAGCAGTTCTTC
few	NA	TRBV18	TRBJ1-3	CASSNMGDTIYF	TGTGCCAGCAGTAATATGGGGGACACCATATATTTT
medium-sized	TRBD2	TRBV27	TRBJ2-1	CASSPQLAREQFF	TGTGCCAGCAGTCCCCAACTAGCGCGTGAGCAGTTCTTC
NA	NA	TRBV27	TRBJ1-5	CASSRHYSNQPQHF	TGTGCCAGCAGTAGACACTATAGCAATCAGCCCCAGCATTTT
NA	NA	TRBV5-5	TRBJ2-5	CASSQTAEPRTQYF	TGTGCCAGCAGCCAAACAGCGGAGCCAAGGACCCAGTACTTC
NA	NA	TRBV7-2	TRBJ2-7	CASSLAPTANTYEQYF	TGTGCCAGCAGCTTAGCGCCGACAGCGAACACCTACGAGCAGTACTTC
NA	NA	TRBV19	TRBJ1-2	CASSSERDGYTF	TGTGCCAGTAGCTCTGAGAGAGATGGCTACACCTTC
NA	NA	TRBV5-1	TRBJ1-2	CASSFGSLVYGYTF	TGCGCCAGCAGCTTCGGCAGTCTGGTCTATGGCTACACCTTC
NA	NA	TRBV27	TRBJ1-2	CASSAGYGYTF	TGTGCCAGCAGCGCAGGGTACGGCTACACCTTC
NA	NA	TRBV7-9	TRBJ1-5	CASSLDGEGNQPQHF	TGTGCCAGCAGCTTAGATGGGGAGGGCAATCAGCCCCAGCATTTT
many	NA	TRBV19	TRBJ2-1	CASRLGTSAVFEQFF	TGTGCCAGTAGGTTAGGGACTTCGGCTGTGTTTGAGCAGTTCTTC
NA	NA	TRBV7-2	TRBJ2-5	CASRPGTAGETQYF	TGTGCCAGCAGACCCGGGACTGCTGGGGAGACCCAGTACTTC
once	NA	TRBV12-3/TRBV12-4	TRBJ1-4	CASSLGRTNEKLFF	TGTGCCAGCAGCTTAGGCAGAACTAATGAAAAACTGTTTTTT
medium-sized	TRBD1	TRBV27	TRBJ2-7	CASSLRDRVREQYF	TGTGCCAGCAGTTTACGGGACAGGGTGAGGGAGCAGTACTTC
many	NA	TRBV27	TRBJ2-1	CASSFDDGTANEQFF	TGTGCCAGCAGTTTTGACGACGGGACTGCCAATGAGCAGTTCTTC
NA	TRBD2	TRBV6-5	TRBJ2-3	CASKLGLAGGGGTDTQYF	TGTGCCAGCAAACTTGGACTAGCGGGAGGAGGTGGCACAGATACGCAGTATTTT
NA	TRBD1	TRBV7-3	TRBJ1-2	CASSQGQGYGYTF	TGTGCCAGCAGCCAGGGACAGGGCTATGGCTACACCTTC
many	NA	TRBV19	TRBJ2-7	CASSIRRGRFIYEQYF	TGTGCCAGTAGTATACGGCGGGGCAGGTTTATCTACGAGCAGTACTTC
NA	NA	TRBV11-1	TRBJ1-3	CASSLAARGNTIYF	TGTGCCAGCAGCTTGGCTGCTCGGGGAAACACCATATATTTT
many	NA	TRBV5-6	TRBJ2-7	CASSTRVEQYF	TGTGCCAGCAGCACCCGCGTCGAGCAGTACTTC
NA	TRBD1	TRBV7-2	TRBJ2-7	CASSFYTGTGVTYEQYF	TGTGCCAGCAGCTTCTATACCGGGACAGGGGTCACCTACGAGCAGTACTTC
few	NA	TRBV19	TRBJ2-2	CASNSGTLNTGELFF	TGTGCCAGTAATTCCGGGACACTGAACACCGGGGAGCTGTTTTTT
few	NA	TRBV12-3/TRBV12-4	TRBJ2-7	CASRPPGNRDEQYF	TGTGCCAGCAGACCACCCGGCAACAGGGACGAGCAGTACTTC
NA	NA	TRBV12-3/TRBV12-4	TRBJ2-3	CASSFWGRTADTQYF	TGTGCCAGCAGTTTTTGGGGGCGCACGGCAGATACGCAGTATTTT
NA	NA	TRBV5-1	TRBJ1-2	CASSLEAVNYGYTF	TGCGCCAGCAGCTTGGAAGCGGTTAACTATGGCTACACCTTC
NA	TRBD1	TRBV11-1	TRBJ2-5	CASSFRDSPEETQYF	TGTGCCAGCAGCTTCCGGGACAGTCCCGAAGAGACCCAGTACTTC
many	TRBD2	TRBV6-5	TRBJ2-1	CASSGTSGSKNEQFF	TGTGCCAGCAGCGGGACTAGCGGGTCCAAAAATGAGCAGTTCTTC
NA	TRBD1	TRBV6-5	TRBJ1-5	CDSSYSGQGVQPQHF	TGTGACAGCAGTTACTCGGGACAGGGGGTTCAGCCCCAGCATTTT
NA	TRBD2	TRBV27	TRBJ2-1	CASLLAGNEQFF	TGTGCCAGCTTACTAGCGGGCAATGAGCAGTTCTTC
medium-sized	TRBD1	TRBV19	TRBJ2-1	CASIKDRATYNEQFF	TGTGCCAGTATTAAGGACAGGGCAACCTACAATGAGCAGTTCTTC
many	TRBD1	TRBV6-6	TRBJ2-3	CASSLGQGAPDTQYF	TGTGCCAGCAGTCTCGGACAGGGGGCCCCAGATACGCAGTATTTT
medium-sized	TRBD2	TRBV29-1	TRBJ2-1	CSVAGTSADNEQFF	TGCAGCGTTGCCGGGACTAGCGCAGACAATGAGCAGTTCTTC
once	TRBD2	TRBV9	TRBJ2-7	CASSARLAGYEQYF	TGTGCCAGCAGCGCCAGACTAGCGGGCTACGAGCAGTACTTC
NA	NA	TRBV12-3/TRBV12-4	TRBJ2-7	CASSLQTEGVEQYF	TGTGCCAGCAGTTTGCAGACAGAGGGTGTGGAGCAGTACTTC
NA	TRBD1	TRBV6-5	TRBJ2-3	CASSLAQGQVTQYF	TGTGCCAGCAGTCTGGCACAGGGACAGGTTACGCAGTATTTT
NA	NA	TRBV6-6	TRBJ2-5	CASSIPGQQETQYF	TGTGCCAGCAGTATACCGGGACAACAAGAGACCCAGTACTTC
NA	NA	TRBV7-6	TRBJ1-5	CASSLGFNQPQHF	TGTGCCAGCAGCTTAGGGTTTAATCAGCCCCAGCATTTT